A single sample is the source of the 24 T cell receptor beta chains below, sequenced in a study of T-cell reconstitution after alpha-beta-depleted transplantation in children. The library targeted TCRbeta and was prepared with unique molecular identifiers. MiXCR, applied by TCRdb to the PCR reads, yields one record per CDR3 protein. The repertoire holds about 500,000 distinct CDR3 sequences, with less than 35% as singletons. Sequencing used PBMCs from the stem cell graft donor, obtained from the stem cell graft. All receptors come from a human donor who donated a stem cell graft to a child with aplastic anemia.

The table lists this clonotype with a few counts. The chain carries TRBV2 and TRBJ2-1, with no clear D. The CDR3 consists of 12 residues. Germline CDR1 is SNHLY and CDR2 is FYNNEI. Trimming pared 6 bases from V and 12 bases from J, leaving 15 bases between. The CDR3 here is CASRGTTGRQFF. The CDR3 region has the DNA TGTGCCAGCAGGGGCACGACGGGTAGGCAGTTCTTC.

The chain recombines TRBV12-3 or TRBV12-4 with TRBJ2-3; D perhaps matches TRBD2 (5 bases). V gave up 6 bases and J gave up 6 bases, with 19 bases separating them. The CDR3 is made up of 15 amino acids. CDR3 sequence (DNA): TGTGCCAGCAGGAAGGAACGGGGTCCATGGGATACGCAGTATTTT. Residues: CASRKERGPWDTQYF.

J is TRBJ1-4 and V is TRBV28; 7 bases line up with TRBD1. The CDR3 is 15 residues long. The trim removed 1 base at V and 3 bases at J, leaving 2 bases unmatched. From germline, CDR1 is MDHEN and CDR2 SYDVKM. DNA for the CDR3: TGTGCCAGCAGTTTATCCGGGACAGCTAATGAAAAACTGTTTTTT. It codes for CASSLSGTANEKLFF.

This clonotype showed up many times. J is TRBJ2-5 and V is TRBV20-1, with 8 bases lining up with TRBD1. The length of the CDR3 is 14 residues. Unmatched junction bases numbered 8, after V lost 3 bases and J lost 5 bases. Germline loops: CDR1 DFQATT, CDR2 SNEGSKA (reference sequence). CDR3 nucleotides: TGCAGTGCTAGGGACAGGGATTTGGGGGAGACCCAGTACTTC. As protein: CSARDRDLGETQYF.

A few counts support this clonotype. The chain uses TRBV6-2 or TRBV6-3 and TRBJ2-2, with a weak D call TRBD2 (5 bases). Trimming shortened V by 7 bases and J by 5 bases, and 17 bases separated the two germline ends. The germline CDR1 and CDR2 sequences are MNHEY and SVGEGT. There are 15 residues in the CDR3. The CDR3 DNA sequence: TGTGCCAGCATTCCCGCGGGTACAGTTACCGGGGAGCTGTTTTTT. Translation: CASIPAGTVTGELFF.

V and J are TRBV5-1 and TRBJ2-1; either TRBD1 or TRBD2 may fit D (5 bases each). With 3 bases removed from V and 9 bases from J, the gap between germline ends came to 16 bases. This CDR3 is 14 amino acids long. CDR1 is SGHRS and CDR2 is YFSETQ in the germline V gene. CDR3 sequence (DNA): TGCGCCAGCAGCTCAGGACAAACTAGAGCTGAGCAGTTCTTC. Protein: CASSSGQTRAEQFF.

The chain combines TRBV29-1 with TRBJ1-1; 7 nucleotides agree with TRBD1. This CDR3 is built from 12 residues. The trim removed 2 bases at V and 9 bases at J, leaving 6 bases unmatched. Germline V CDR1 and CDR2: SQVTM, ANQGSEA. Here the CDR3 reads CSVETTTGKAFF. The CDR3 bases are TGCAGCGTTGAAACCACGACAGGGAAAGCTTTCTTT.

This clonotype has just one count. This CDR3 is CAWSVDGQKAFF. The DNA for the CDR3 is TGTGCCTGGAGTGTAGACGGACAGAAAGCTTTCTTT. The chain has TRBV30 and TRBJ1-1; D possibly corresponds to TRBD1 (6 bases). This CDR3 comprises 12 residues. Trimming pared 0 bases from V and 9 bases from J, leaving 11 bases between. Germline V gene lookup returns CDR1 GTSNPN and CDR2 SVGIG (reference sequence).

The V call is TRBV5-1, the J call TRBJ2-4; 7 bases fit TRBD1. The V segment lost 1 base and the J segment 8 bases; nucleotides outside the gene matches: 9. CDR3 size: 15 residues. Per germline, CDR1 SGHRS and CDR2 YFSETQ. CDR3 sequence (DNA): TGCGCCAGCAGCTTGACCACAGGGGTGGCGGACATTCAGTACTTC. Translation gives CASSLTTGVADIQYF. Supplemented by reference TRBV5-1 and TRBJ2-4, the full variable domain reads KAGVTQTPRYLIKTRGQQVTLSCSPISGHRSVSWYQQTPGQGLQFLFEYFSETQRNKGNFPGRFSGRQFSNSRSEMNVSTLELGDSALYLCASSLTTGVADIQYFGAGTRLSVL.

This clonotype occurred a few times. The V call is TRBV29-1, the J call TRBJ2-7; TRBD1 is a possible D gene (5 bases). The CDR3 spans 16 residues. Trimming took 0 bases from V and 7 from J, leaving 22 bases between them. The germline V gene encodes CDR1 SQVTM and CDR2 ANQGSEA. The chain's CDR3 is CSVEDKAPGLGQEQYF. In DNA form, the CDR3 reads TGCAGCGTTGAAGATAAAGCGCCAGGGCTAGGTCAAGAGCAGTACTTC.

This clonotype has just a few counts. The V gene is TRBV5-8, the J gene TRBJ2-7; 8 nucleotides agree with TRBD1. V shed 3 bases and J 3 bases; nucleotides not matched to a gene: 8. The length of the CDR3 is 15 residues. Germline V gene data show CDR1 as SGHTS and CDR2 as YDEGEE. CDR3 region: CASSYRDRSFYEQYF. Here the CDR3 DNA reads TGTGCCAGCAGCTACCGGGACAGGTCATTCTACGAGCAGTACTTC.

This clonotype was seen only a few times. CDR3 DNA sequence: TGCAGTGCTAGAGATCGGTTACACGAGCAGTACGTC. Translation: CSARDRLHEQYV. J is TRBJ2-7 and V is TRBV20-1; D remains unclear. In germline, CDR1 is DFQATT, CDR2 SNEGSKA (reference sequence). Trimming stripped 0 bases from V and 5 bases from J, with 8 bases between. The CDR3 has 12 residues.

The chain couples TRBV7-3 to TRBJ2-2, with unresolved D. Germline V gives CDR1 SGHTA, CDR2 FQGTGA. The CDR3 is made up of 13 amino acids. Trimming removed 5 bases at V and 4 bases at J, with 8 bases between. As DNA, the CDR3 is TGTGCCAGCAGCCCATACGGCACCGGGGAGCTGTTTTTT. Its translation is CASSPYGTGELFF.

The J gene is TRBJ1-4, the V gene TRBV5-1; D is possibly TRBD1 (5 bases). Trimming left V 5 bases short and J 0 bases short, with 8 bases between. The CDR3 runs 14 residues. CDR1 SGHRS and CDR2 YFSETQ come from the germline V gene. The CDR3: CASRDSATNEKLFF. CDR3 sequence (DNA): TGCGCCAGCAGAGACAGCGCAACTAATGAAAAACTGTTTTTT.

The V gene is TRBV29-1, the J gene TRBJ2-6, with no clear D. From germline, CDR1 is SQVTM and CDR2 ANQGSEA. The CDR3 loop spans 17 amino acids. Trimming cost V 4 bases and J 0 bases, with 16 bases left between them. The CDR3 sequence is CSVGWASLGSGANVLTF. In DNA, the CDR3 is TGCAGCGTTGGATGGGCCAGTCTCGGCTCTGGGGCCAACGTCCTGACTTTC. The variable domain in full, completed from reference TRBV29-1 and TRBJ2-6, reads SAVISQKPSRDICQRGTSLTIQCQVDSQVTMMFWYRQQPGQSLTLIATANQGSEATYESGFVIDKFPISRPNLTFSTLTVSNMSPEDSSIYLCSVGWASLGSGANVLTFGAGSRLTVL.

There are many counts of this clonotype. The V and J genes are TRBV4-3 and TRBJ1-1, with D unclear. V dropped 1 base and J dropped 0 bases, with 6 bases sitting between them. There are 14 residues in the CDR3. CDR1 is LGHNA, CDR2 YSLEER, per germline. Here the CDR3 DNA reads TGCGCCAGCAGCCAAGGACGTGTGAACACTGAAGCTTTCTTT. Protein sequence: CASSQGRVNTEAFF.

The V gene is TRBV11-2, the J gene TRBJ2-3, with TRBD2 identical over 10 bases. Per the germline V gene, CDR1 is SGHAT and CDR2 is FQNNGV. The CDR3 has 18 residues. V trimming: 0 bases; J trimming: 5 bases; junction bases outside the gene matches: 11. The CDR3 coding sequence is TGTGCCAGCAGCTTAGAGGGAAGCGGGAGGGGTTCAATAGATACGCAGTATTTT. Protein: CASSLEGSGRGSIDTQYF.

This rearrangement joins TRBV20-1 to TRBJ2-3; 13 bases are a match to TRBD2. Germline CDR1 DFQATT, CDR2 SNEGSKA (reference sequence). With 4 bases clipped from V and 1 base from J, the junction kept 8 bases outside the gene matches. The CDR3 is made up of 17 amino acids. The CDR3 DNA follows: TGCAGTGCTAAGGGACTAGCGGGACTACCTCGCACAGATACGCAGTATTTT. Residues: CSAKGLAGLPRTDTQYF.

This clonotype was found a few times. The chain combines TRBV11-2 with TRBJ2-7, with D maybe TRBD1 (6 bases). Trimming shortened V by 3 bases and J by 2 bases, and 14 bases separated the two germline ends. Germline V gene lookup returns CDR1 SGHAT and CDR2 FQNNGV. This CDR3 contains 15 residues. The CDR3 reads CASSFETGTPYEQYF. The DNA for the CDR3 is TGTGCCAGCAGCTTCGAGACAGGAACACCCTACGAGCAGTACTTC.

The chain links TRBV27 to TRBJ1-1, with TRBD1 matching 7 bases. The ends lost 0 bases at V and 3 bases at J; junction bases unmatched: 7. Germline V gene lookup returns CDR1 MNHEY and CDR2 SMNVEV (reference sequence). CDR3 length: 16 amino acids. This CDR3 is CASSLSRQGGYTEAFF. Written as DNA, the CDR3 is TGTGCCAGCAGTTTATCGAGACAGGGTGGATACACTGAAGCTTTCTTT.

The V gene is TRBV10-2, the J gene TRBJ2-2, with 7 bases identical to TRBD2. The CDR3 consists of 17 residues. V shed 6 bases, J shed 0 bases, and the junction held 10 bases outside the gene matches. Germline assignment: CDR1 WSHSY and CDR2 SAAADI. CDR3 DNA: TGCGCCAGCAGCGATAGCGGGCGAACTACGAACACCGGGGAGCTGTTTTTT. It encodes CASSDSGRTTNTGELFF.

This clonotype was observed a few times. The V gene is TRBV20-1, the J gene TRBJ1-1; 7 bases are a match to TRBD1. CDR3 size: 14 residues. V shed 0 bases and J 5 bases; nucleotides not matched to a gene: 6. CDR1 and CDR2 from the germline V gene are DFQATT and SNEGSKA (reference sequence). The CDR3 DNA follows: TGCAGTGCTAGAGATCCAGGGGGGACTACTGAAGCTTTCTTT. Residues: CSARDPGGTTEAFF.

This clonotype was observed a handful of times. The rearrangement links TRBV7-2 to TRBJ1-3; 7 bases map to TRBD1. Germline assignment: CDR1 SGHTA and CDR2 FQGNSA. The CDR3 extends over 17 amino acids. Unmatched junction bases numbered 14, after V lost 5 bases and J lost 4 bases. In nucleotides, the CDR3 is TGTGCCAGCAGCCAATCCAGGGGGGGCCGGACGGGAAACACCATATATTTT. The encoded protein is CASSQSRGGRTGNTIYF.

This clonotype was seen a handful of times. The CDR3 DNA follows: TGTGCCAGCAGTTTATTAGCCGGGACTGAAGCTTTCTTT. Protein sequence: CASSLLAGTEAFF. This chain links TRBV27 with TRBJ1-1; D unclear. This CDR3 comprises 13 residues. Germline V gives CDR1 MNHEY, CDR2 SMNVEV (reference sequence). V was clipped by 1 base and J by 5 bases, with 8 bases between them.